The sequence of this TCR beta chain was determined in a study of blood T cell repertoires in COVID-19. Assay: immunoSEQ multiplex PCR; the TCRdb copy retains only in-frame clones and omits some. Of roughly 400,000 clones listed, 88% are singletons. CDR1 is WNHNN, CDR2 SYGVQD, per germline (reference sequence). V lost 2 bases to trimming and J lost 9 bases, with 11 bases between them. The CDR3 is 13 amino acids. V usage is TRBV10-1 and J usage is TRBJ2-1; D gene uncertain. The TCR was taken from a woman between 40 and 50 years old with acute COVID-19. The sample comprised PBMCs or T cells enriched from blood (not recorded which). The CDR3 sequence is CASSETFSGEQFF. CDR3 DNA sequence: TGCGCCAGCAGTGAGACCTTTTCGGGTGAGCAGTTCTTC.